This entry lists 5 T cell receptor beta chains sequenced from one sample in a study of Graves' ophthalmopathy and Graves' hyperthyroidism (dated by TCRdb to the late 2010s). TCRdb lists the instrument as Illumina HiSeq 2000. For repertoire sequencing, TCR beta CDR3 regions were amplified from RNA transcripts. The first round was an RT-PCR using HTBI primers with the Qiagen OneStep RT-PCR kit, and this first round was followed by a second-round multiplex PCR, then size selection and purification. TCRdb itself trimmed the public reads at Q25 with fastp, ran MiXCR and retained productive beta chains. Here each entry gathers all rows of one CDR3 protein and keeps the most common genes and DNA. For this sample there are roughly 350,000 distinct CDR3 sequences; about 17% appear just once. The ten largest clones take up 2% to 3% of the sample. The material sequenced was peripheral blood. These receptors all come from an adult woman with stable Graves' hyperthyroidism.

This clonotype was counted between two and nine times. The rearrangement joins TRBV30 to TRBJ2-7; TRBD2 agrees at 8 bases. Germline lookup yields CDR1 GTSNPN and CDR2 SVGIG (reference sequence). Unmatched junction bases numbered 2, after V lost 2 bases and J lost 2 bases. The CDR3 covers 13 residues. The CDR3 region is CAWSRGGAYEQYF. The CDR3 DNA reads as TGTGCCTGGAGTCGGGGGGGGGCCTACGAGCAGTACTTC.

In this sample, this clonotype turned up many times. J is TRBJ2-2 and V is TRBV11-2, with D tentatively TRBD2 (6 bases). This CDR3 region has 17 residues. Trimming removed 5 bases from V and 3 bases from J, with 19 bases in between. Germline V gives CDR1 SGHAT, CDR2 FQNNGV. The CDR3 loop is CASSPRWGEMDTGELFF. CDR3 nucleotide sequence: TGTGCCAGCAGCCCCCGCTGGGGGGAGATGGACACCGGGGAGCTGTTTTTT.

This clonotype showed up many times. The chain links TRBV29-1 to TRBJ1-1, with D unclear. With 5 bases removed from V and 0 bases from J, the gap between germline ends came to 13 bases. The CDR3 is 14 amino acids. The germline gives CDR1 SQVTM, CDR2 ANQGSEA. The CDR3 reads CSVRVATVNTEAFF. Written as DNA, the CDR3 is TGCAGCGTTCGGGTAGCAACAGTGAACACTGAAGCTTTCTTT. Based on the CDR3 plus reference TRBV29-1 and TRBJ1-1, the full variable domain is SAVISQKPSRDICQRGTSLTIQCQVDSQVTMMFWYRQQPGQSLTLIATANQGSEATYESGFVIDKFPISRPNLTFSTLTVSNMSPEDSSIYLCSVRVATVNTEAFFGQGTRLTVV.

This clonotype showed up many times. This chain's CDR3 is CASTPNGGDSNLNTEAFF. CDR3 in DNA: TGTGCCAGCACTCCCAATGGAGGGGACAGCAACTTGAACACTGAAGCTTTCTTT. This chain uses TRBV27 with TRBJ1-1; 7 bases map to TRBD1. The V and J ends lost 7 bases and 0 bases, in that order; junction bases with no gene match: 17. The CDR3 consists of 18 residues. The germline gives CDR1 MNHEY, CDR2 SMNVEV (reference sequence).

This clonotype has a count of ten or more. The DNA of the CDR3 is TGTGCCAGCAGTCTTATAGCGGATCAAGAGACCCAGTACTTC. It specifies CASSLIADQETQYF. This chain joins TRBV28 and TRBJ2-5, with a tentative D call TRBD2 (6 bases). V was pared by 5 bases and J by 2 bases, with 12 bases between. The germline gives CDR1 MDHEN, CDR2 SYDVKM. The CDR3 sequence is 14 residues long.